A single T cell receptor beta chain is shown here with its context. What antigen it recognizes has not been identified. No base-level quality is on record; no much larger clone is a single base apart. CD8 naive samples consisted of CD45RO-negative cells that were positively selected for CCR7, yielding a CD45RA+CCR7+ population without TemRA cells. The donors were healthy, HIV-negative adults with no recently reported acute infections or vaccinations. Every donor was a Caucasian adult residing in Nashville, Tennessee, USA. Blood was obtained by leukapheresis, after which PBMCs were separated by Ficoll-Histopaque density gradient centrifugation and cryopreserved in liquid nitrogen vapor phase. Analytical flow cytometry was used to check the purity and quantity of every magnetically sorted T cell population. Genomic DNA was isolated from every sorted fraction and measured by UV absorbance on a Nanodrop 2000c.

TCR CDR3 regions were amplified from genomic DNA by multiplex PCR using the deep immunoSEQ assay. For each cell subset, the extracted genomic DNA was distributed evenly across all wells of several immunoSEQ 96-well plates, and each plate served as one replicate. For sorted subsets, each replicate PCR was loaded with 200 to 250 ng genomic DNA, equivalent to approximately 27,000 T cell genomes. The purified libraries were quantified using a Qubit 3.0 fluorometer, sized with a Bioanalyzer 2100, and then quantified again using the KAPA Library Quantification kit. Every immunoSEQ 96-well plate was sequenced on a separate single-read 150-cycle Illumina NextSeq 550 flow cell. As for the original processing: Because only junctional sequences without quality scores were contained in the immunoSEQ output, filtering matching that applied to full-length reads could not be performed. To assign V/J genes and CDR3, sequences were annotated against IMGT germline references using PyIR, a Python wrapper for IgBLAST v1.9. Reads with weak V/J assignments (E-value above 1e-6), missing CDR3, stop codons, out-of-frame junctions, or ambiguous translated residues were removed. V3J clonotypes were defined as sequences sharing an identical inferred V gene, J gene, and CDR3 amino acid sequence. To compute the percentage overlap between repertoires, the number of shared unique clonotypes was divided by the size of the smaller repertoire. Richness of each repertoire was evaluated using RTK rarefaction, the Chao1 estimator, and Recon v2.1 estimates of unobserved clonotypes. Generation probabilities for all TCRbeta clonotypes obtained by the gDNA method from a handful of donors were computed using OLGA. Entries here come from immuneACCESS through TCRdb and include only in-frame sequences with V and J called. Some clones fail to appear in such tables; in the studies checked, an unresolved V gene covers under half of the shortfall, and the cause of the remainder is unknown. V and J calls and clone size are copied from that table; D and trimming were computed from the DNA. The sample contains hundreds of thousands of clones, about 95% of them found a single time. The top ten clonotypes cover approximately 0.12% of the sample.

These data belong to a study of shared clonotypes between healthy human individuals (dated by TCRdb to 2020 to 2022). With regard to the full study: A couple of women and a few men aged 18 to 49 years were included in the cohort. For each donor, three plates each were used for CD4 naive and CD4 memory, two plates were used for CD8 naive, and one plate was used for CD8 memory. Blood TCR repertoires of a handful of healthy adults were deeply sequenced to estimate repertoire size and the extent of clonotype sharing between individuals. To increase sequencing depth and limit assay-specific biases, TCR repertoire library preparation and sequencing were carried out by different laboratories using diverse techniques. Per donor, leukapheresis produced somewhere between about 0.85 and 10 billion PBMCs.

The full study reports these points: Incomplete sequencing was indicated by rarefaction of sorted-subset datasets, despite the large sequencing depth. Because the study included only a small number of donors, the genetic and exposure-history diversity represented was limited. Compared with non-shared clonotypes, clonotypes shared by all four sorted-subset donors had higher generation probabilities. Sharing across several donors was observed for approximately 4.6% of naive CD4, under 4% of naive CD8, 2.3% of memory CD4, and around 0.4% of memory CD8 clonotypes. Naive subsets generally had larger estimated clonotype richness than memory subsets. Sampling was limited to blood, and TCR repertoires in tissue likely differ from TCR repertoires in blood. Based on pairwise subsampling, the degree of clonotype sharing among donors was expected to be affected by sequencing depth.

The CDR3 covers 17 residues, taking in both the cysteine and the phenylalanine. Here the CDR3 DNA is all that survives: 51 bases in frame from base 1. In the germline V gene (reference sequence), CDR1 corresponds to SEHNR and CDR2 to FQNEAQ. Here V drops 4 bases and J drops 10 bases, and the junction holds 12 bases not matched to any gene. The V gene is TRBV7-9 and the J gene is TRBJ2-1; 14 bases in the junction line up with TRBD2. Sequencing was done on a sample of naive CD8+ T cells sorted from blood. The sample's cell subset or site label, decoded: CD45RA+CCR7+. The receptor comes from a woman in her twenties or thirties in good health. The CDR3 protein sequence reads: CASSSGLAGVLHIEQFF. The nucleotide sequence reads TGTGCCAGCAGCTCGGGACTAGCGGGAGTTTTGCACATCGAGCAGTTCTTC.